One sample yielded the 18 T cell receptor beta chains listed below, sequenced in a study of cytomegalovirus exposure and HLA in healthy donors. The PCR contained 60 Vbeta and 13 Jbeta primers. Only in-frame clones appear in the TCRdb table, and some are missing; sequencing was by immunoSEQ multiplex PCR. The sample lists 130,000 or so clones, around 72% occurring once. Sequencing was performed on PBMCs. The receptors stem from a young woman in good health and CMV-seronegative.

V and J are TRBV30 and TRBJ1-1; D uncertain. Trimming left V 5 bases short and J 0 bases short, with 22 bases between. The CDR3 sequence is 17 residues long. CDR1 GTSNPN and CDR2 SVGIG come from the germline V gene (reference sequence). This CDR3 is CAWSQTHFFNMNTEAFF. DNA of the CDR3: TGTGCCTGGTCCCAGACTCACTTCTTCAATATGAACACTGAAGCTTTCTTT.

The chain carries TRBV30 and TRBJ2-5; the D gene is possibly TRBD2 (7 bases). This CDR3 region has 16 residues. Trimming pared 4 bases from V and 3 bases from J, leaving 21 bases between. The germline CDR1 and CDR2 sequences are GTSNPN and SVGIG (reference sequence). CDR3 in amino acids: CAWKGGSSGTEETQYF. CDR3 bases: TGTGCCTGGAAAGGGGGATCAAGCGGGACGGAAGAGACCCAGTACTTC. Full variable domain (rest looked up from reference TRBV30 and TRBJ2-5): SQTIHQWPATLVQPVGSPLSLECTVEGTSNPNLYWYRQAAGRGLQLLFYSVGIGQISSEVPQNLSASRPQDRQFILSSKKLLLSDSGFYLCAWKGGSSGTEETQYFGPGTRLLVL.

This clone was found once. The V and J genes are TRBV7-8 and TRBJ2-2; no reliable D call. Trimming took off 2 bases at V and 6 bases at J, with 10 bases between the two ends. Germline lookup yields CDR1 SGHVS and CDR2 FQNEAQ. The CDR3 sequence is 14 residues long. CDR3 nucleotides: TGTGCCAGCAGCTTATCCCGCGAGTCCGGGGAGCTGTTTTTT. Residues: CASSLSRESGELFF.

V gene TRBV7-9 combines with J gene TRBJ1-4; no definite D call. V lost 0 bases and J lost 4, with 9 bases in between. In germline, CDR1 is SEHNR, CDR2 FQNEAQ (reference sequence). The CDR3 contains 15 residues. For the CDR3, the DNA is TGTGCCAGCAGCTTAGCGGAGCTACTTAATGAAAAACTGTTTTTT. This encodes CASSLAELLNEKLFF.

The rearrangement uses TRBV2 and TRBJ2-7; TRBD2 aligns across 8 bases. Germline values: CDR1 SNHLY, CDR2 FYNNEI. The trim removed 5 bases at V and 2 bases at J, leaving 8 bases unmatched. CDR3 length: 15 amino acids. The CDR3, as DNA: TGTGCCAGCAGTACCTCGGGACTAGGACCCTACGAGCAGTACTTC. Protein product: CASSTSGLGPYEQYF.

This chain uses TRBV30 with TRBJ2-1, with a weak D call TRBD1 (6 bases). V was trimmed by 7 bases and J by 3 bases, leaving 13 bases between them. Germline V CDR1 and CDR2: GTSNPN, SVGIG (reference sequence). The CDR3 sequence is 13 residues long. In DNA form, the CDR3 reads TGTGCCTCCCGGGACACCCACTACAATGAGCAGTTCTTC. Translating gives CASRDTHYNEQFF.

This clone was counted between two and nine times. V usage is TRBV5-6 and J usage is TRBJ2-5; D is unclear. Trimming removed 4 bases from V and 6 bases from J, with 13 bases in between. Germline V gives CDR1 SGHDT, CDR2 YYEEEE. The CDR3 sequence is 13 residues long. CDR3: CASSLTTLKTQYF. The CDR3 bases are TGTGCCAGCAGCCTAACTACCTTGAAGACCCAGTACTTC.

The V and J genes are TRBV30 and TRBJ2-7, with a tentative D call TRBD2 (5 bases). V lost 2 bases to trimming and J lost 7 bases, with 6 bases between them. The CDR3 consists of 10 residues. Germline V gene data show CDR1 as GTSNPN and CDR2 as SVGIG (reference sequence). CDR3 protein: CAWSRGEQYF. The CDR3 nucleotides are TGTGCCTGGAGTCGGGGTGAGCAGTACTTC.

The genes are TRBV6-5 and TRBJ2-7, with TRBD1 matching over 7 bases. The CDR3 spans 9 residues. CDR1 is MNHEY, CDR2 SVGAGI, per germline. The CDR3 loop reads CASSGTGEV. The CDR3 nucleotides read TGTGCCAGCAGTGGCACAGGGGAAGTC.

The CDR3 here is CASSDTGSPNEQFF. The DNA of the CDR3 is TGTGCCAGCAGTGATACCGGGAGTCCCAATGAGCAGTTCTTC. The V and J genes are TRBV25-1 and TRBJ2-1; D possibly corresponds to TRBD2 (6 bases). Germline assignment: CDR1 MGHDK and CDR2 SYGVNS. The ends were cut back, 3 bases at V and 6 bases at J, with 12 bases in the middle. There are 14 residues in the CDR3.

J is TRBJ2-1 and V is TRBV6-1, with D unclear. The germline V gene encodes CDR1 MNHNS and CDR2 SASEGT. CDR3 length equals 11 residues. V lost 7 bases and J 6 bases, leaving 7 bases between the germline ends. The CDR3 bases are TGTGCCAGCATGTTAGTCAATGAGCAGTTCTTC. Translation gives CASMLVNEQFF.

The chain carries TRBV5-4 and TRBJ2-3; TRBD2 agrees at 10 bases. This CDR3 spans 17 amino acids. With 3 bases clipped from V and 5 bases from J, the junction kept 12 bases outside the gene matches. Germline values: CDR1 SGHNT, CDR2 YYREEE (reference sequence). CDR3 nucleotide sequence: TGTGCCAGCAGCTGGGCCCCCGGGACTAGCGAGAGAGATACGCAGTATTTT. It encodes CASSWAPGTSERDTQYF.

J is TRBJ1-1 and V is TRBV6-1, with D unresolved. V was clipped by 5 bases and J by 5 bases, with 9 bases between them. This CDR3 has 12 residues. Germline V lookup: CDR1 MNHNS, CDR2 SASEGT. The CDR3 protein is CASSIHVTEAFF. The CDR3 DNA reads as TGTGCCAGCAGTATTCATGTTACTGAAGCTTTCTTT.

The chain recombines TRBV4-1 with TRBJ2-3, with a tentative D call TRBD2 (5 bases). Germline loops: CDR1 MGHRA, CDR2 YSYEKL. This CDR3 region has 16 residues. Trimming left V 1 base short and J 2 bases short, with 13 bases between. CDR3 sequence: CASSQVGRANTDTQYF. In DNA form, the CDR3 reads TGCGCCAGCAGCCAAGTTGGGCGGGCCAACACAGATACGCAGTATTTT.

The J gene is TRBJ1-1, the V gene TRBV15; D is ambiguous. Deletions cut 2 bases from V and 5 bases from J, with 12 bases between. Per germline, CDR1 LNHNV and CDR2 YYDKDF (reference sequence). This CDR3 comprises 14 residues. The CDR3: CATSRRYAGTEAFF. The CDR3 DNA follows: TGTGCCACCAGCAGAAGGTACGCGGGGACTGAAGCTTTCTTT.

This sequence joins TRBV4-1 and TRBJ1-5; 10 positions match TRBD1. V trimming: 3 bases; J trimming: 0 bases; junction bases outside the gene matches: 11. The CDR3 spans 19 residues. Germline CDR1 is MGHRA and CDR2 is YSYEKL. The CDR3 sequence is CASSHGRGTGVFSNQPQHF. CDR3 nucleotide sequence: TGCGCCAGCAGCCACGGAAGGGGGACAGGGGTCTTTAGCAATCAGCCCCAGCATTTT.

The chain recombines TRBV5-1 with TRBJ2-2; D call uncertain. V shed 0 bases and J shed 4 bases, with 7 bases lying between them. The CDR3 has 14 residues. From germline, CDR1 is SGHRS and CDR2 YFSETQ. The CDR3 region has the DNA TGCGCCAGCAGCTTGGGGGCGTCCACCGGGGAGCTGTTTTTT. Protein sequence: CASSLGASTGELFF.

This clone has more than one count but fewer than ten. The genes are TRBV28 and TRBJ2-7, with no clear D. V was shortened by 4 bases and J by 5 bases, with 9 bases between the two germline ends. The V gene's germline CDR1 is MDHEN and CDR2 SYDVKM. The CDR3 totals 12 residues. The CDR3 DNA follows: TGTGCCAGCAGTTCCGGGTGGCACGAGCAGTACTTC. Protein product: CASSSGWHEQYF.